The clone carrying this T cell receptor beta chain was observed at least ten times. Antigen unknown. The CDR3 has 20 residues. Germline CDR1 and CDR2: MNHNY and SVGAGI (reference sequence). With V trimmed by 5 bases and J by 4 bases, 16 bases remained unmatched. TCRdb re-called the multiplex PCR reads through MiXCR, storing one row per CDR3 protein. This table holds 200,000 to 250,000 distinct CDR3 sequences, approximately 36% found once. The sample is drawn from a study of breast tumors, draining lymph nodes, adjacent tissues. General observations from the study: The data were judged consistent with most tumor T cells coming from lymph node and expanding in tumor.

Axillary draining lymph nodes of breast cancer patients supplied the node samples. The sequence was obtained from a female donor with breast cancer. Some clones in this sample may be carry-over from other donors' samples. V gene TRBV6-6 combines with J gene TRBJ2-2, with 13 positions matching TRBD2. What was sequenced was axillary lymph node tissue. The CDR3 here is CASSPRTSGSPQRGTGELFF. The DNA for the CDR3 is TGTGCCAGCAGTCCAAGGACTAGCGGGAGCCCTCAGAGGGGCACCGGGGAGCTGTTTTTT.